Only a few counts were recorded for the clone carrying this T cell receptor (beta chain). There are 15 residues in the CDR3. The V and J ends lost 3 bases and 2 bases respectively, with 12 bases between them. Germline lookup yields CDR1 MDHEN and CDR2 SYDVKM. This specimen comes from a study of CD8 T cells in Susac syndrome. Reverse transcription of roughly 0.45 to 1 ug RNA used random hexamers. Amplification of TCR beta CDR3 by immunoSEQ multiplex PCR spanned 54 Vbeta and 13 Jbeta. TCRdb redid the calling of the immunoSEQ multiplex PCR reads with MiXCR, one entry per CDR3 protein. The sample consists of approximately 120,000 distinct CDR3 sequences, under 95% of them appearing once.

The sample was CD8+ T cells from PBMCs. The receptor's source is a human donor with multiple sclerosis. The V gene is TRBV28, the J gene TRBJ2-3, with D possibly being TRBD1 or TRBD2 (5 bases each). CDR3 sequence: CASSFGPGPTDTQYF. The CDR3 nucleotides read TGTGCCAGCAGTTTCGGTCCGGGGCCCACAGATACGCAGTATTTT.